The source of this T cell receptor (beta chain) is a study of CD8 T cells in Susac syndrome. The multiple sclerosis controls comprised treatment-naive patients whose relapsing-remitting disease was stable or active. With random hexamers, roughly 0.5 to 1 ug RNA was reverse transcribed. The TCR beta CDR3 was amplified by immunoSEQ multiplex PCR across 54 Vbeta, 13 Jbeta. TCRdb re-analysed the immunoSEQ multiplex PCR reads in MiXCR, keeping a single row per CDR3 protein. The data show around 220,000 distinct CDR3 sequences, with roughly 90% seen just once and over 0.1% held by the top ten. The J segment lost 5 bases and the V segment lost 2 bases, leaving 4 bases of the junction unmatched. Germline V gene data show CDR1 as SEHNR and CDR2 as FQNEAQ (reference sequence). The CDR3 loop spans 14 amino acids.

The sequence was collected from a human donor with multiple sclerosis. The chain has TRBV7-9 and TRBJ1-2; 8 nucleotides align to TRBD1. Sequenced sample: CD8+ T cells from PBMCs. CDR3 loop: CASSLQGARYGYTF. CDR3 sequence (DNA): TGTGCCAGCAGCTTACAGGGGGCGCGGTATGGCTACACCTTC.